Shown below are 31 T cell receptor beta chains from a single sample sequenced in a study of regulatory T cells in long-lasting Graves disease. Researchers made TCR beta libraries by using iRepertoire HTBI primers and running Arm-PCR on CDR3 regions. TCRdb reanalysed the multiplex PCR reads using MiXCR and keeps one entry per CDR3 protein. The profile covers about 540,000 distinct CDR3 sequences, with approximately 15% appearing a single time and roughly a tenth taken by the ten largest. Time point of the sample: newly diagnosed GD, antithyroid drugs for less than 3 months. PBMC-derived RNA was used for the TCR library. This sample also belongs to another study, concerning T cells in Graves' hyperthyroidism and ophthalmopathy.

This specimen was peripheral blood mononuclear cells (PBMCs), taken at new diagnosis, from a patient treated with antithyroid drugs. The receptors here all came from a man aged 25 to 45 with Graves disease.

This clonotype was seen ten or more times. V gene TRBV11-2 combines with J gene TRBJ2-3, with 15 bases lining up with TRBD2. Germline V gene sequence: CDR1 SGHAT, CDR2 FQNNGV. The ends lost 5 bases at V and 5 bases at J; junction bases unmatched: 2. CDR3 length: 15 residues. CDR3 nucleotide sequence: TGTGCCAGCAGCGCGGGACTAGCGGGAGGAGATACGCAGTATTTT. It yields the protein CASSAGLAGGDTQYF.

The sample holds many counts of this clonotype. This sequence joins TRBV6-5 and TRBJ2-3; the D call may be TRBD1 or TRBD2 (5 bases each). The length of the CDR3 is 15 residues. V was cut by 4 bases and J by 5 bases, with 16 bases left in between. Germline V lookup: CDR1 MNHEY, CDR2 SVGAGI. CDR3 in DNA: TGTGCCAGCAGTTTCCGGGACGGAGGAGGAGATACGCAGTATTTT. Translation: CASSFRDGGGDTQYF.

The V and J genes are TRBV5-1 and TRBJ1-2, with TRBD1 as a possible D gene (5 bases). Germline CDR1 is SGHRS and CDR2 is YFSETQ. CDR3 length: 14 residues. Trimming shortened V by 0 bases and J by 2 bases, and 8 bases separated the two germline ends. DNA of the CDR3: TGCGCCAGCAGCTTGGCCCCAGGGAACTATGGCTACACCTTC. Translated: CASSLAPGNYGYTF.

Only a few counts were recorded for this clonotype. The J gene is TRBJ2-2, the V gene TRBV19, with 7 nucleotides matching TRBD2. The CDR3 loop spans 14 amino acids. Germline V gene sequence: CDR1 LNHDA, CDR2 SQIVND (reference sequence). The trim removed 7 bases at V and 1 base at J, leaving 3 bases unmatched. CDR3 amino acids: CASKPSGNTGELFF. Here the CDR3 DNA reads TGTGCCAGTAAGCCTAGCGGGAACACCGGGGAGCTGTTTTTT.

Many counts were recorded for this clonotype. This rearrangement joins TRBV20-1 to TRBJ2-7, with 14 bases lining up with TRBD2. This CDR3 is built from 15 residues. J was trimmed by 5 bases and V by 2 bases; bases with no gene match: 5. The germline V gene encodes CDR1 DFQATT and CDR2 SNEGSKA (reference sequence). DNA for the CDR3: TGCAGTGCTAGACCCGGGACTAGCGGGAGCGACGAGCAGTACTTC. Protein sequence: CSARPGTSGSDEQYF.

The table lists this clonotype with a few counts. V is TRBV6-1 and J is TRBJ2-5; D not certain. Trimming left V 7 bases short and J 2 bases short, with 17 bases between. The CDR3 spans 15 residues. The germline V gene encodes CDR1 MNHNS and CDR2 SASEGT. The chain's CDR3 is CASTLRRVGQETQYF. The DNA of the CDR3 is TGTGCCAGCACCCTGCGGCGAGTGGGTCAAGAGACCCAGTACTTC.

This clonotype has a count of ten or more. The CDR3, as DNA: TGTGCCAGCAGTTCTTATTATTGGGAGGGCGACAATGAGCAGTTCTTC. As protein: CASSSYYWEGDNEQFF. The chain uses TRBV12-3 or TRBV12-4 and TRBJ2-1; 7 positions agree with TRBD2. Trimming removed 4 bases from V and 5 bases from J; junction bases left unmatched: 11. The CDR3 contains 16 residues.

In this sample, this clonotype turned up many times. The gene calls are TRBV29-1 and TRBJ1-3; 7 nucleotides match TRBD1. The J segment lost 0 bases and the V segment lost 3 bases, leaving 11 bases of the junction unmatched. The germline V gene encodes CDR1 SQVTM and CDR2 ANQGSEA. This CDR3 spans 17 amino acids. The CDR3 nucleotides are TGCAGCGTTGAGAGATGGGACAGATTAACCTCTGGAAACACCATATATTTT. It codes for CSVERWDRLTSGNTIYF.

The gene calls are TRBV5-1 and TRBJ2-3; no clear D gene. The CDR3 extends over 14 amino acids. CDR1 is SGHRS, CDR2 YFSETQ, per germline. V was clipped by 0 bases and J by 0 bases, with 5 bases between them. For the CDR3, the DNA is TGCGCCAGCAGCTTGGCAAAGAGCACAGATACGCAGTATTTT. The encoded protein is CASSLAKSTDTQYF.

This clonotype has a count of ten or more. This sequence joins TRBV2 and TRBJ2-7; D not resolved. V lost 3 bases and J lost 2, with 11 bases in between. The CDR3 has 14 residues. Germline loops: CDR1 SNHLY, CDR2 FYNNEI. The CDR3 sequence: CASSESPGPYEQYF. CDR3 bases: TGTGCCAGCAGTGAGAGCCCCGGGCCCTACGAGCAGTACTTC.

A few counts support this clonotype. V and J are TRBV7-9 and TRBJ2-1; 15 bases map to TRBD2. Trimming took 5 bases from V and 4 from J; bases not matched to a gene: 3. The germline gives CDR1 SEHNR, CDR2 FQNEAQ (reference sequence). The CDR3 totals 16 residues. In nucleotides, the CDR3 is TGTGCCAGCAGCACAGGACTAGCGGGAGGGTACAATGAGCAGTTCTTC. Translated, it gives CASSTGLAGGYNEQFF. The whole variable domain, remainder taken from reference TRBV7-9 and TRBJ2-1, is DTGVSQNPRHKITKRGQNVTFRCDPISEHNRLYWYRQTLGQGPEFLTYFQNEAQLEKSRLLSDRFSAERPKGSFSTLEIQRTEQGDSAMYLCASSTGLAGGYNEQFFGPGTRLTVL.

This clonotype was detected many times. CDR3 residues: CASSPTQGAGEQYF. CDR3 nucleotides: TGCGCCAGCAGCCCAACTCAGGGGGCTGGCGAGCAGTACTTC. The V gene is TRBV5-1, the J gene TRBJ2-7; 8 bases fit TRBD1. The CDR3 runs to 14 residues. V shed 4 bases, J shed 6 bases, and the junction held 9 bases outside the gene matches. In germline, CDR1 is SGHRS, CDR2 YFSETQ.

The count of this clonotype is one. This chain joins TRBV9 and TRBJ1-6; D remains unclear. Germline CDR1 reads SGDLS; CDR2 reads YYNGEE. V was trimmed by 0 bases and J by 5 bases, leaving 12 bases between them. There are 16 residues in the CDR3. The CDR3 DNA follows: TGTGCCAGCAGCGTAGGCTTACGACAAGATAATTCACCCCTCCACTTT. Translating it yields CASSVGLRQDNSPLHF.

With regard to this clonotype: A much larger clone differs from this one at a single base, so this may be a read error. CDR3 sequence (DNA): TGTGCCAGCAGCTCCCAACCGGGACTAGCGGGGCACAATGAGCAGTTCTTC. Translating it yields CASSSQPGLAGHNEQFF. The rearrangement links TRBV7-3 to TRBJ2-1; 13 positions match TRBD2. The CDR3 runs to 17 residues. V was clipped by 4 bases and J by 5 bases; unmatched bases: 8. Germline CDR1 and CDR2: SGHTA and FQGTGA.

In this sample, this clonotype turned up many times. V usage is TRBV7-9 and J usage is TRBJ2-1; 12 positions match TRBD1. J gave up 4 bases and V 5 bases, and 21 bases lay outside the gene matches. This CDR3 has 21 amino acids. Germline V lookup: CDR1 SEHNR, CDR2 FQNEAQ (reference sequence). The CDR3 DNA reads as TGTGCCAGCAGCCCCATTAAGACGCCGGGACAGGGGGCCCGAGCGTACAATGAGCAGTTCTTC. Translated, it gives CASSPIKTPGQGARAYNEQFF.

The chain uses TRBV4-2 and TRBJ1-2; 7 bases line up with TRBD1. The V gene end was trimmed by 3 bases and the J gene end by 0 bases; junction bases not matched to a gene: 7. There are 16 residues in the CDR3. The germline gives CDR1 LGHNA, CDR2 YNFKEQ. The CDR3 protein is CASSHPTGTTNYGYTF. Written as DNA, the CDR3 is TGTGCCAGCAGCCACCCGACAGGGACTACTAACTATGGCTACACCTTC.

This clonotype was recorded at least ten times. The genes are TRBV29-1 and TRBJ1-1; TRBD1 matches 7 bases. Germline V CDR1 and CDR2: SQVTM, ANQGSEA. The V and J ends lost 7 bases and 4 bases, in that order; junction bases with no gene match: 6. This CDR3 is built from 12 residues. The CDR3 bases are TGCAGCGGAAGACAGGGCCTCACTGAAGCTTTCTTT. This sequence encodes CSGRQGLTEAFF. The variable domain in full, completed from reference TRBV29-1 and TRBJ1-1, reads SAVISQKPSRDICQRGTSLTIQCQVDSQVTMMFWYRQQPGQSLTLIATANQGSEATYESGFVIDKFPISRPNLTFSTLTVSNMSPEDSSIYLCSGRQGLTEAFFGQGTRLTVV.

This sequence joins TRBV19 and TRBJ2-5; 12 bases map to TRBD2. With 6 bases clipped from V and 7 bases from J, the junction kept 9 bases outside the gene matches. The CDR3 is made up of 15 amino acids. Per the germline V gene, CDR1 is LNHDA and CDR2 is SQIVND (reference sequence). This CDR3 reads CASRFRLAGEGTQYF. Here the CDR3 DNA reads TGTGCCAGTAGATTCCGACTAGCGGGGGAAGGGACCCAGTACTTC. The complete variable domain, with remaining parts taken from reference TRBV19 and TRBJ2-5, reads DGGITQSPKYLFRKEGQNVTLSCEQNLNHDAMYWYRQDPGQGLRLIYYSQIVNDFQKGDIAEGYSVSREKKESFPLTVTSAQKNPTAFYLCASRFRLAGEGTQYFGPGTRLLVL.

There are many counts of this clonotype. V gene TRBV3-1 combines with J gene TRBJ2-7, with 8 bases aligning to TRBD2. From germline, CDR1 is LGHDT and CDR2 YNNKEL (reference sequence). The ends lost 0 bases at V and 6 bases at J; junction bases unmatched: 7. The length of the CDR3 is 15 residues. The chain's CDR3 is CASSQERGEGGEQYF. For the CDR3, the DNA is TGTGCCAGCAGCCAAGAGCGGGGGGAAGGAGGCGAGCAGTACTTC.

In its sample, this clonotype was seen a few times. J is TRBJ2-7 and V is TRBV6-1; D is undetermined. The V gene lost 2 bases and the J gene lost 5 bases, with 4 bases spanning the gap. This CDR3 has 11 residues. CDR1 and CDR2 from the germline V gene are MNHNS and SASEGT. As DNA, the CDR3 is TGTGCCAGCAGTGAAAGCCACGAGCAGTACTTC. It yields the protein CASSESHEQYF.

This clonotype occurred many times. CDR3 amino acids: CASSRLPRAGGDEQYF. CDR3 bases: TGTGCCAGCAGCCGCTTGCCACGAGCGGGAGGCGACGAGCAGTACTTC. The V and J genes are TRBV5-5 and TRBJ2-7; 9 bases fit TRBD2. J was trimmed by 5 bases and V by 4 bases; bases with no gene match: 13. This CDR3 is 16 amino acids long. Germline values: CDR1 SGHKS, CDR2 YYEKEE (reference sequence).

This clonotype has ten or more counts. The CDR3 bases are TGCAGTGCTAGGGGACATAGCGGCGACTACAATGAGCAGTTCTTC. This translates into CSARGHSGDYNEQFF. This chain uses TRBV20-1 with TRBJ2-1; possibly TRBD1 or TRBD2 for D (6 bases each). There are 15 residues in the CDR3. V was shortened by 3 bases and J by 3 bases, with 15 bases between the two germline ends. Germline CDR1 DFQATT, CDR2 SNEGSKA (reference sequence).

This clonotype occurred many times. The V gene is TRBV5-1, the J gene TRBJ1-2; tentative D call: TRBD1 (5 bases). The CDR3 has 13 residues. Germline V CDR1 and CDR2: SGHRS, YFSETQ. Deletions cut 5 bases from V and 2 bases from J, with 10 bases between. Here the CDR3 reads CASRPDTNYGYTF. CDR3 nucleotide sequence: TGCGCCAGCAGACCGGACACCAACTATGGCTACACCTTC.

This clonotype appeared a few times. This may be a read error: a much more frequent sequence differs by one nucleotide. V is TRBV11-2 and J is TRBJ2-5, with D possibly being TRBD2 (7 bases). The V gene lost 5 bases and the J gene lost 5 bases, with 24 bases spanning the gap. This CDR3 contains 17 residues. Germline-derived CDR1 and CDR2 are SGHAT and FQNNGV. CDR3 in DNA: TGTGCCAGCAGCCCCGGGACACCTACCCTGGGAGGGGAGACCCAGTACTTC. The encoded protein is CASSPGTPTLGGETQYF. The whole variable domain, remainder taken from reference TRBV11-2 and TRBJ2-5, is EAGVAQSPRYKIIEKRQSVAFWCNPISGHATLYWYQQILGQGPKLLIQFQNNGVVDDSQLPKDRFSAERLKGVDSTLKIQPAKLEDSAVYLCASSPGTPTLGGETQYFGPGTRLLVL.

This clonotype has a handful of counts. The CDR3 DNA is TGTGCCAGTAGTATAGAACGGGCAGGGGGCAGGCAGCCCCAGCATTTT. Amino acids: CASSIERAGGRQPQHF. The chain joins TRBV19 to TRBJ1-5; 8 bases match TRBD1. The CDR3 sequence is 16 residues long. CDR1 is LNHDA, CDR2 SQIVND, per germline (reference sequence). J gave up 7 bases and V 0 bases, and 8 bases lay outside the gene matches.

This clonotype was seen a handful of times. This sequence joins TRBV19 and TRBJ2-2; 9 bases align to TRBD2. The CDR3 extends over 20 amino acids. V shed 5 bases and J 1 base; nucleotides not matched to a gene: 17. Germline assignment: CDR1 LNHDA and CDR2 SQIVND (reference sequence). The CDR3 DNA reads TGTGCCAGTAGTCCTTGGTCCGCGGGAGGGCACCCGATGAACACCGGGGAGCTGTTTTTT. Translating gives CASSPWSAGGHPMNTGELFF.

This clonotype was seen only a few times. The chain links TRBV30 to TRBJ1-5; D possibly corresponds to TRBD1 (5 bases). CDR1 and CDR2 (germline): GTSNPN, SVGIG (reference sequence). This CDR3 contains 13 residues. V gave up 2 bases and J gave up 4 bases, with 9 bases separating them. CDR3 coding DNA: TGTGCCTGGAGTCCACAGGAAAATCAGCCCCAGCATTTT. This sequence encodes CAWSPQENQPQHF.

Concerning this clonotype itself: A much larger clone differs from this one at a single base, so this may be a read error. This chain uses TRBV5-1 with TRBJ2-5; a possible D gene is TRBD2 (6 bases). Deletions cut 0 bases from V and 9 bases from J, with 15 bases between. The CDR3 spans 14 residues. The germline CDR1 and CDR2 sequences are SGHRS and YFSETQ. CDR3 bases: TGCGCCAGCAGCTTGGAACATTCCTGGGAGGCCCAGTACTTC. Translation: CASSLEHSWEAQYF.

Only a few counts were recorded for this clonotype. V and J are TRBV18 and TRBJ1-2; D might be TRBD1 (6 bases). Germline V gene data show CDR1 as KGHSH and CDR2 as LQKENI. V was pared by 6 bases and J by 13 bases, with 18 bases between. CDR3 length: 12 amino acids. CDR3 bases: TGTGCCAGCTCCTACAGGGAAATCGAAAGCACCTTC. Translation gives CASSYREIESTF.

The chain joins TRBV29-1 to TRBJ2-7; 9 bases align to TRBD1. The CDR3 totals 12 residues. The V and J ends lost 6 bases and 2 bases, in that order; junction bases with no gene match: 2. Germline CDR1 is SQVTM and CDR2 is ANQGSEA. The CDR3 here is CSVRQGAYEQYF. CDR3 sequence (DNA): TGCAGCGTCCGACAGGGGGCCTACGAGCAGTACTTC.

The J gene is TRBJ1-6, the V gene TRBV10-1; a weak D match, TRBD1 (5 bases). Trimming removed 0 bases at V and 9 bases at J, with 12 bases between. The CDR3 runs to 15 residues. Germline V gene data show CDR1 as WNHNN and CDR2 as SYGVQD (reference sequence). CDR3 sequence (DNA): TGCGCCAGCAGTGAGTCGGGGACTGGGGGTTCACCCCTCCACTTT. As protein: CASSESGTGGSPLHF.